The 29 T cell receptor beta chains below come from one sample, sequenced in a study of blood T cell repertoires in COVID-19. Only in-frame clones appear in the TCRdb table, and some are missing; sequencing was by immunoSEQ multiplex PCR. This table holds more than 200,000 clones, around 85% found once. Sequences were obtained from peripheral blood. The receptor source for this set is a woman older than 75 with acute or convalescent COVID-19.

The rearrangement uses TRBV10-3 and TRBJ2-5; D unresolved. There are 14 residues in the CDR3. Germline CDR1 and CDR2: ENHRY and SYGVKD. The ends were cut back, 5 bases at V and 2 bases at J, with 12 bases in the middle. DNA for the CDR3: TGTGCCATCAGTAGTGCGGCCTCACAAGAGACCCAGTACTTC. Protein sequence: CAISSAASQETQYF.

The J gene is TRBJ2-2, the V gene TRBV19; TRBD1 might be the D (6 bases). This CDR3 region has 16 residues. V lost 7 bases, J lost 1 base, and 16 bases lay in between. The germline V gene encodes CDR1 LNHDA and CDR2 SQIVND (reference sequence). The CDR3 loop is CASTFTGIRNTGELFF. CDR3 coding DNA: TGTGCCAGTACTTTTACAGGGATTCGGAACACCGGGGAGCTGTTTTTT.

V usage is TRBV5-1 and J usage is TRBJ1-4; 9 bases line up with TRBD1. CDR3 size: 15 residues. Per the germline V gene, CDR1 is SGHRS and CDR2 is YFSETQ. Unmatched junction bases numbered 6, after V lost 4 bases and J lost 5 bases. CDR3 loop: CASSVGTGRNEKLFF. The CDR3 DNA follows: TGCGCCAGCAGCGTGGGGACAGGGAGGAATGAAAAACTGTTTTTT.

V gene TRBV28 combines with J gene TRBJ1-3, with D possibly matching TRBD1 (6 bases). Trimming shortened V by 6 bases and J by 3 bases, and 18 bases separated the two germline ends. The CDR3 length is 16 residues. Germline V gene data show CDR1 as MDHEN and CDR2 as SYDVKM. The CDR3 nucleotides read TGTGCCAGCAGCCCCAGGGGCGGGAGGGTTGGAAACACCATATATTTT. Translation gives CASSPRGGRVGNTIYF.

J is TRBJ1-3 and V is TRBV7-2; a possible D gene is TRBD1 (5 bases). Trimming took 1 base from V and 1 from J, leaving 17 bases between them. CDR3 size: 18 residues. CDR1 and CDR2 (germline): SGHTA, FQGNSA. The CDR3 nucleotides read TGTGCCAGCAGCTTAGTGGGGGGAGCTTACCGGTCTGGAAACACCATATATTTT. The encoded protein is CASSLVGGAYRSGNTIYF.

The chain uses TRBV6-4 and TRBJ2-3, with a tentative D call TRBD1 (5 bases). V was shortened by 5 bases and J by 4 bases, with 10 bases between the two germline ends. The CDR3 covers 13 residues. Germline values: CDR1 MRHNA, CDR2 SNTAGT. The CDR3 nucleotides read TGTGCCAGCAGTCGCCAGGGTTCAGATACGCAGTATTTT. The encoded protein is CASSRQGSDTQYF.

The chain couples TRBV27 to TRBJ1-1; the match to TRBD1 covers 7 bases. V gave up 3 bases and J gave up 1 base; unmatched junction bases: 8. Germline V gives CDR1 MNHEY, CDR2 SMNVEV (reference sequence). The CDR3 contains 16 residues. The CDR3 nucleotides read TGTGCCAGCAGTTTTAGACTGACAGGGCCGAACACTGAAGCTTTCTTT. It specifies CASSFRLTGPNTEAFF.

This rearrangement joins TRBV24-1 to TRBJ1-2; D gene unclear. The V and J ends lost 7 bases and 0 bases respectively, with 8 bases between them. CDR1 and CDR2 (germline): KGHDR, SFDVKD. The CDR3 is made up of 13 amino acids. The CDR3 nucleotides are TGTGCCACCAGCCTGACATCTAACTATGGCTACACCTTC. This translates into CATSLTSNYGYTF.

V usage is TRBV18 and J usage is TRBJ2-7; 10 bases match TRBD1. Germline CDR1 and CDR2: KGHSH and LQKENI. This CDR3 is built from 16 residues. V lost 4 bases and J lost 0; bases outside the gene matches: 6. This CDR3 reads CASSRGTGDSSYEQYF. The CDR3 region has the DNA TGTGCCAGCTCACGAGGGACAGGGGACAGCTCCTACGAGCAGTACTTC.

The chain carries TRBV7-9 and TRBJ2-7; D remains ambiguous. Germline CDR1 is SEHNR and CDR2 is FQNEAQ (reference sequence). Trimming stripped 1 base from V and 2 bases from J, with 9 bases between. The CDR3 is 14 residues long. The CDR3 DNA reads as TGTGCCAGCAGCTTAGGGATCGGAGCCTACGAGCAGTACTTC. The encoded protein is CASSLGIGAYEQYF.

The chain's CDR3 is CASSVVQGGAGELFF. CDR3 DNA sequence: TGTGCCAGCAGCGTCGTACAGGGTGGGGCCGGGGAGCTGTTTTTT. This rearrangement joins TRBV9 to TRBJ2-2; TRBD1 might be the D (6 bases). Looked up from germline, CDR1 is SGDLS and CDR2 is YYNGEE. This CDR3 is 15 amino acids long. V was trimmed by 2 bases and J by 6 bases, leaving 14 bases between them.

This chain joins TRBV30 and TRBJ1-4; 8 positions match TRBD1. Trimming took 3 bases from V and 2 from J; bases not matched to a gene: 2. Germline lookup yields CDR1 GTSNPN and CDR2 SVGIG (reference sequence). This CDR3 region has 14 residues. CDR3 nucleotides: TGTGCCTGGAGCCAGGGGGCGACTAATGAAAAACTGTTTTTT. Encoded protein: CAWSQGATNEKLFF. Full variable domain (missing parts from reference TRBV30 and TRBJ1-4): SQTIHQWPATLVQPVGSPLSLECTVEGTSNPNLYWYRQAAGRGLQLLFYSVGIGQISSEVPQNLSASRPQDRQFILSSKKLLLSDSGFYLCAWSQGATNEKLFFGSGTQLSVL.

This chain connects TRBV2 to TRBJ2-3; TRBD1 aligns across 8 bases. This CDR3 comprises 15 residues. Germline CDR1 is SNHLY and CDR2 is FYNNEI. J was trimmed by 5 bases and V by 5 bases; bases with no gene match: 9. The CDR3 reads CASSSAGGTGDTQYF. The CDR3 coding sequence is TGTGCCAGCAGTTCGGCAGGGGGCACGGGAGATACGCAGTATTTT.

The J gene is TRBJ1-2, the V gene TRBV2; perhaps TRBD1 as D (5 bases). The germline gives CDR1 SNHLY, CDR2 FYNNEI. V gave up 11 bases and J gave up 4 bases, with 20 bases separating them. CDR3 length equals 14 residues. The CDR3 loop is CAADSLLGGYGYTF. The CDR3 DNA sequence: TGTGCCGCCGATAGTTTATTGGGGGGCTATGGCTACACCTTC.

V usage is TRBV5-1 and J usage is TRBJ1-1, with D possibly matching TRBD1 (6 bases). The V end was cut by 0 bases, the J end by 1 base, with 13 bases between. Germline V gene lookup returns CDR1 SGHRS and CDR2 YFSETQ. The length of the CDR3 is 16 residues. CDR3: CASSLVIGGANTEAFF. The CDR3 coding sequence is TGCGCCAGCAGCTTGGTGATTGGGGGCGCGAACACTGAAGCTTTCTTT.

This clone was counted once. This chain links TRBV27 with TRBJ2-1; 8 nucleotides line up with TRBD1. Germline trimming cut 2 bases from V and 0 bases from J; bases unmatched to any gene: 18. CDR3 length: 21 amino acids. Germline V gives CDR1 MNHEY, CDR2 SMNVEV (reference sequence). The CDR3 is CASSLTLWTGRRGSSYNEQFF. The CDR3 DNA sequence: TGTGCCAGCAGTTTAACCCTCTGGACAGGGCGAAGGGGTAGCTCCTACAATGAGCAGTTCTTC.

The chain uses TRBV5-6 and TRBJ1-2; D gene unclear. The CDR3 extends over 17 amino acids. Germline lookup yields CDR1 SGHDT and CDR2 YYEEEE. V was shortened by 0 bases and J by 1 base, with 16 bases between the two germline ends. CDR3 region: CASSLGFLVQINYGYTF. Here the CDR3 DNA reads TGTGCCAGCAGCTTGGGGTTTTTGGTCCAGATTAACTATGGCTACACCTTC.

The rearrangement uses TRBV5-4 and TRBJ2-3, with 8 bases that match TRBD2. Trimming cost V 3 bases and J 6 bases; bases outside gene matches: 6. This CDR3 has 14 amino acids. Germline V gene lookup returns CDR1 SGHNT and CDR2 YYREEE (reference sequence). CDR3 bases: TGTGCCAGCAGCTCCGGGACTAGGGCGGATACGCAGTATTTT. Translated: CASSSGTRADTQYF.

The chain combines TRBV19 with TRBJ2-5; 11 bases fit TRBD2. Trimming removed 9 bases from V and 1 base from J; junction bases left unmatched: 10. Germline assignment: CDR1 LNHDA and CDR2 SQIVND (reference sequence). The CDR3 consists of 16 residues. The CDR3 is CARGPPTSGGQETQYF. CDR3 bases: TGTGCCAGAGGGCCCCCCACTAGCGGGGGCCAAGAGACCCAGTACTTC.

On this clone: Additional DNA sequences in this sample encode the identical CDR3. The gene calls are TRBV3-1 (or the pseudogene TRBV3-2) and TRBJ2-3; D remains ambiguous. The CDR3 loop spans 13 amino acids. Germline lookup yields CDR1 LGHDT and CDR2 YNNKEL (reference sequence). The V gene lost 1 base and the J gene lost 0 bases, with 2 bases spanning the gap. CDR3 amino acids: CASSQASTDTQYF. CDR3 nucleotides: TGTGCCAGCAGCCAAGCTAGCACAGATACGCAGTATTTT.

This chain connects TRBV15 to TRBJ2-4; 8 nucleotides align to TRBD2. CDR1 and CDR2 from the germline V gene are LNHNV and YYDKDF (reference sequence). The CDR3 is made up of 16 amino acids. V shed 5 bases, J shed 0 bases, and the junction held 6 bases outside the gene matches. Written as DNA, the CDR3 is TGTGCCACCAGCCTCCCGGGAGGGGTAGCCAAAAACATTCAGTACTTC. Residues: CATSLPGGVAKNIQYF. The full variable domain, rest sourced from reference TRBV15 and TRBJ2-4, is DAMVIQNPRYQVTQFGKPVTLSCSQTLNHNVMYWYQQKSSQAPKLLFHYYDKDFNNEADTPDNFQSRRPNTSFCFLDIRSPGLGDTAMYLCATSLPGGVAKNIQYFGAGTRLSVL.

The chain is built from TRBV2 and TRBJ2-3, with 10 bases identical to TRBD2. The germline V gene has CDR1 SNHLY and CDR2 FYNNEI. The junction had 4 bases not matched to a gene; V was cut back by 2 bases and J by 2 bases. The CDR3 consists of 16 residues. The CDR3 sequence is CASSESSGGPTDTQYF. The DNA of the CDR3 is TGTGCCAGCAGTGAATCTAGCGGGGGCCCCACAGATACGCAGTATTTT. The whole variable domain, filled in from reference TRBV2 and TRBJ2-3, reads EPEVTQTPSHQVTQMGQEVILRCVPISNHLYFYWYRQILGQKVEFLVSFYNNEISEKSEIFDDQFSVERPDGSNFTLKIRSTKLEDSAMYFCASSESSGGPTDTQYFGPGTRLTVL.

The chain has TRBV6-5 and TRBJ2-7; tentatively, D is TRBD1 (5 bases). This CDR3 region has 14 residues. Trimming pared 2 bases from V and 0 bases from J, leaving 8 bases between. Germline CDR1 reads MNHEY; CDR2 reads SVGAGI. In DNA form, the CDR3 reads TGTGCCAGCAGTTACCAGGGTGCCTCCTACGAGCAGTACTTC. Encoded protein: CASSYQGASYEQYF.

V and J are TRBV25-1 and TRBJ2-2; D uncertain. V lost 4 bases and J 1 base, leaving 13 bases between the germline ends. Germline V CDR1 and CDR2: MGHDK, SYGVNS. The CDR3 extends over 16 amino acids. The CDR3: CASSVSWSGNTGELFF. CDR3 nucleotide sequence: TGTGCCAGCAGTGTATCCTGGTCGGGGAACACCGGGGAGCTGTTTTTT.

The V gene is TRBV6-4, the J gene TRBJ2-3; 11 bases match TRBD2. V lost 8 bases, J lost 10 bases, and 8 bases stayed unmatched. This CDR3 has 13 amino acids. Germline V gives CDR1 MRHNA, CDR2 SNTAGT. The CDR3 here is CASGETSGTPQYF. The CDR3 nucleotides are TGTGCCAGCGGGGAGACTAGCGGGACACCGCAGTATTTT.

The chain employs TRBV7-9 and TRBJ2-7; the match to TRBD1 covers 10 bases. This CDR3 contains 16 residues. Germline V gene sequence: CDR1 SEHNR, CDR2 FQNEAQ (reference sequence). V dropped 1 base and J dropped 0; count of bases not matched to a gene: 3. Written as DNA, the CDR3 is TGTGCCAGCAGCTTAGTGGGACAGGGGATCTCCTACGAGCAGTACTTC. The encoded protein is CASSLVGQGISYEQYF.

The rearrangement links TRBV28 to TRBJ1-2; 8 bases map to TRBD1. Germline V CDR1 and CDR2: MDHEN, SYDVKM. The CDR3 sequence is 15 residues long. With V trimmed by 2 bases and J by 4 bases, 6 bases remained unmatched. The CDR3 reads CASSLEGQGGYGYTF. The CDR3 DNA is TGTGCCAGCAGTTTAGAAGGACAGGGCGGCTATGGCTACACCTTC.

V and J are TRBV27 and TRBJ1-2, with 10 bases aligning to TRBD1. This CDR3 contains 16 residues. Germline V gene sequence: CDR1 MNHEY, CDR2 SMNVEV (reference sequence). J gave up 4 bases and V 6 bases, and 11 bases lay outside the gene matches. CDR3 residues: CASSHRRTGGSYGYTF. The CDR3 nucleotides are TGTGCCAGCAGCCACCGCCGGACAGGGGGTAGCTATGGCTACACCTTC.

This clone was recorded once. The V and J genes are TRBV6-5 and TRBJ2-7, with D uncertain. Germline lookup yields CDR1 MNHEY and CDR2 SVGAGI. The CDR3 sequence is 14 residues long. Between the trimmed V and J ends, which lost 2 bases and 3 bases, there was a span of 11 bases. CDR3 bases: TGTGCCAGCAGTTACCAAAGTGAGCACTACGAGCAGTACTTC. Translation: CASSYQSEHYEQYF.